One sample yielded the 4 T cell receptor beta chains listed below, sequenced in a study of blood T cell repertoires in COVID-19. The assay was immunoSEQ multiplex PCR, and TCRdb's table has in-frame clones only and misses some. The table shows 200,000 to 250,000 clones, with about 81% occurring only once. Sequences were obtained from PBMCs or T cells enriched from blood (not recorded which). The receptor set was obtained from a man between 40 and 49 years old who had recovered from COVID-19.

The CDR3 nucleotides read TGTGCCAGCAGCTTAGACATGAAAAACATTCAGTACTTC. Translation gives CASSLDMKNIQYF. The chain links TRBV11-3 to TRBJ2-4; no reliable D call. CDR1 and CDR2 from the germline V gene are SGHNT and YENEEA. The germline V and J ends were trimmed by 0 bases and 4 bases, with 4 bases remaining between them. The CDR3 sequence is 13 residues long.

This sequence joins TRBV2 and TRBJ1-5, with 8 bases aligning to TRBD1. Germline V gene data show CDR1 as SNHLY and CDR2 as FYNNEI. Trimming took 7 bases from V and 0 from J; bases not matched to a gene: 5. The CDR3 has 15 residues. As DNA, the CDR3 is TGTGCCAGCAACCCGACAGGGGTTAGCAATCAGCCCCAGCATTTT. Its translation: CASNPTGVSNQPQHF.

The chain uses TRBV7-9 and TRBJ2-7, with a weak D call TRBD2 (5 bases). Looked up from germline, CDR1 is SEHNR and CDR2 is FQNEAQ (reference sequence). The CDR3 runs 14 residues. Trimming pared 1 base from V and 7 bases from J, leaving 14 bases between. The CDR3 nucleotides read TGTGCCAGCAGCTTAGTGCCTAGCCAAGGGGAGCAGTACTTC. It codes for CASSLVPSQGEQYF.

The V and J genes are TRBV19 and TRBJ1-2, with 7 bases lining up with TRBD1. The V segment lost 9 bases and the J segment 8 bases; nucleotides outside the gene matches: 24. The V gene's germline CDR1 is LNHDA and CDR2 SQIVND (reference sequence). The CDR3 extends over 17 amino acids. The CDR3 spells CASSPKEGGHHLRGYTF. CDR3 bases: TGTGCCAGCTCACCAAAGGAAGGGGGCCATCATCTAAGAGGCTACACCTTC.